This is a list of T cell receptor beta chains from one sample in a study of T cell responses to AZD1222 COVID-19 vaccine. The method was immunoSEQ multiplex PCR; TCRdb's version includes in-frame clones alone and lacks a portion of them. The data show 120,000 or so clones, more than 85% seen once. This material consisted of peripheral blood, taken on day 0 of MenACWY control vaccination. The receptor source for this set is an adult in good health. Each CDR3 is given with its conserved first and last residue. The D gene is left open where the match is weak. Size tells how often a clone was seen (once, few, many) or the class of an expanded clone, and some rows leave it out.

clone_size	d_call	v_call	j_call	cdr3_nt	cdr3_aa
.	.	TRBV5-1	TRBJ2-1	TGCGCCAGCAGTCATACGACGACTACCTACAATGAGCAGTTCTTC	CASSHTTTTYNEQFF
.	.	TRBV18	TRBJ2-7	TGTGCCAGCTCACGCCAGTACGAGCAGTACTTC	CASSRQYEQYF
.	.	TRBV5-1	TRBJ1-1	TGCGCCAGCAGCTTGGTTTCTGCGAACACTGAAGCTTTCTTT	CASSLVSANTEAFF
.	.	TRBV9	TRBJ2-5	TGTGCCAGCAGCGTAGCTACGAGACAGGAAGAGACCCAGTACTTC	CASSVATRQEETQYF
.	TRBD2	TRBV27	TRBJ2-7	TGTGCCAGCAGACCCAATTCTCTAGCGGCCTACGAGCAGTACTTC	CASRPNSLAAYEQYF
.	.	TRBV7-9	TRBJ2-2	TGTGCCAGCCCAAAGCAGGACACTTCGAACACCGGGGAGCTGTTTTTT	CASPKQDTSNTGELFF
.	TRBD1	TRBV7-2	TRBJ2-7	TGTGCCAGCAGCCTGAGGACAGGGGAGGTGTACGAGCAGTACTTC	CASSLRTGEVYEQYF
.	.	TRBV6-5	TRBJ1-5	TGTGCCAGCTGCTCACAGGTTCTGACGGGGCAGCCCCAGCATTTT	CASCSQVLTGQPQHF
.	TRBD1	TRBV28	TRBJ1-5	TGTGCCAGCAGTATAACAGGGGGCAATCAGCCCCAGCATTTT	CASSITGGNQPQHF
.	.	TRBV5-4	TRBJ2-3	TGTGCCAGCAGCTTCCCTGGGAGCACAGATACGCAGTATTTT	CASSFPGSTDTQYF
.	.	TRBV11-3	TRBJ2-1	TGTGCCAGCAGCTTGCAGGGAACCTCCTACAATGAGCAGTTCTTC	CASSLQGTSYNEQFF
few	TRBD2	TRBV11-3	TRBJ2-1	TGTGCCAGCAGCCAGGGACTAGCTAGTGAGCAGTTCTTC	CASSQGLASEQFF
once	.	TRBV11-2	TRBJ2-5	TGTGCCAGCAAATTGTCAGGGGATGAGACCCAGTACTTC	CASKLSGDETQYF
.	TRBD1	TRBV5-1	TRBJ2-3	TGCGCCAGCAGCTGGGACAGAGGAGGAACAGATACGCAGTATTTT	CASSWDRGGTDTQYF
.	TRBD2	TRBV5-6	TRBJ2-7	TGTGCCAGCAGCTTGGTGTTAGCGGGAGGGGACGAGCAGTACTTC	CASSLVLAGGDEQYF
.	TRBD1	TRBV2	TRBJ2-5	TGTGCCAGCGGCGGGACAGGGGTTTGGGAGACCCAGTACTTC	CASGGTGVWETQYF
.	TRBD2	TRBV6-5	TRBJ2-3	TGTGCCAGTGCCGGACTAGCGAATTTAGATACGCAGTATTTT	CASAGLANLDTQYF
.	.	TRBV21-1	TRBJ2-3	TGTGCCAGCAGCAAACCCCGACTCTATAGCGGGAGATTGAGGGATACGCAGTATTTT	CASSKPRLYSGRLRDTQYF
.	TRBD2	TRBV7-2	TRBJ2-5	TGTGCCAGCAGAGCGGGACTAGCGGGATTAGAGACCCAGTACTTC	CASRAGLAGLETQYF
.	.	TRBV5-8	TRBJ1-6	TGTGCCAGCAGACACCAGGGAACGGTATATTTACCCCTCCACTTT	CASRHQGTVYLPLHF
.	TRBD1	TRBV2	TRBJ2-2	TGTGCCAGCAGTTACAGGGGTGGGAACACCGGGGAGCTGTTTTTT	CASSYRGGNTGELFF
.	TRBD2	TRBV7-2	TRBJ2-1	TGTGCCAGCAGCCGCGAGACTAGCGGGGCATACTCCTACAATGAGCAGTTCTTC	CASSRETSGAYSYNEQFF
.	.	TRBV4-1	TRBJ1-1	TGCGCCAGCAGCCAAGAAACAGGAGTGAACACTGAAGCTTTCTTT	CASSQETGVNTEAFF
.	.	TRBV28	TRBJ1-4	TGTGCCAGCAGTTTTATTGCCCGGACTAATGAAAAACTGTTTTTT	CASSFIARTNEKLFF
.	.	TRBV6-5	TRBJ1-5	TGTGCCAGCAGTTACGGTTCCGGCGGCAATCAGCCCCAGCATTTT	CASSYGSGGNQPQHF
.	TRBD1	TRBV30	TRBJ1-5	TGTGCCTGGAGTGCCGTGTGGGACAGAGACAACAATCAGCCCCAGCATTTT	CAWSAVWDRDNNQPQHF
.	TRBD1	TRBV6-4	TRBJ1-1	TGTGCCAGCAGATCGGGACAGGGGGCGACTGAAGCTTTCTTT	CASRSGQGATEAFF
.	.	TRBV5-4	TRBJ2-7	TGTGCCAGCAGCTTAAGCAGGCAGCAGGGCGAGCAGTACTTC	CASSLSRQQGEQYF
.	.	TRBV27	TRBJ2-1	TGTGCCAGCAGTTTTGAGGGGAGCTCCTACAATGAGCAGTTCTTC	CASSFEGSSYNEQFF
.	TRBD2	TRBV6-5	TRBJ2-1	TGTGCCAGCATGAAGCGGGATGGTTGGATTGAGCAGTTCTTC	CASMKRDGWIEQFF
.	.	TRBV2	TRBJ2-7	TGTGCCAGCGGCGACGGCCTGAGCTACGAGCAGTACTTC	CASGDGLSYEQYF
.	.	TRBV29-1	TRBJ2-6	TGCAGCGTATATTCAGGCGCTGGGGCCAACGTCCTGACTTTC	CSVYSGAGANVLTF
.	TRBD1	TRBV5-4	TRBJ1-2	TGTGCCAGCAGAAAGACGGGACAGAGCCACTATGGCTACACCTTC	CASRKTGQSHYGYTF
.	.	TRBV21-1	TRBJ1-1	TGTGCCAGCAGCACCCCAGGGGGCCGTCGTACTGAAGCTTTCTTT	CASSTPGGRRTEAFF
.	.	TRBV5-1	TRBJ2-6	TGCGCCAGCAGCTTGGTTCTGGGGTCCTCTGGGGCCAACGTCCTGACTTTC	CASSLVLGSSGANVLTF
.	.	TRBV6-6	TRBJ1-3	TGTGCCAGCAATCCCAGGCCAGGGGATGGAAACACCATATATTTT	CASNPRPGDGNTIYF
.	TRBD1	TRBV12-3/TRBV12-4	TRBJ2-7	TGTGCCAGCAGCCACCGGGACAGGGACGAGCAGTACTTC	CASSHRDRDEQYF
few	.	TRBV27	TRBJ1-1	TGTGCCAGCAGTTTATTTTCAGGGACCACTGAAGCTTTCTTT	CASSLFSGTTEAFF
.	TRBD2	TRBV27	TRBJ2-7	TGTGCCAGCAGCCAAAGGACGGGACTAGGAGTTGCTGAGCAGTACTTC	CASSQRTGLGVAEQYF
few	TRBD1	TRBV9	TRBJ1-2	TGTGCCAGCAGCGTAGGTGGGACAGGCGCCTCCTATGGCTACACCTTC	CASSVGGTGASYGYTF
once	TRBD1	TRBV18	TRBJ1-4	TGTGCCAGCTCGTCCGGGACAGGGGAAGAAAAACTGTTTTTT	CASSSGTGEEKLFF
.	.	TRBV5-1	TRBJ1-5	TGCGCCAGCAGCCCCGACACTAATCAGCCCCAGCATTTT	CASSPDTNQPQHF
.	TRBD1	TRBV6-5	TRBJ1-3	TGTGCCAGCAGAGATACCGGGACAGCTGGAAACACCATATATTTT	CASRDTGTAGNTIYF
.	TRBD1	TRBV27	TRBJ1-2	TGTGCCAGCAGCGGACAGGGCTATGGCTACACCTTC	CASSGQGYGYTF
once	.	TRBV11-1	TRBJ2-7	TGTGCCAGCACGGCCCAGGAAACCTCCTACGAGCAGTACTTC	CASTAQETSYEQYF
.	.	TRBV11-2	TRBJ2-2	TGTGCCAGCAGCCCCTACGGGGGGCCGAACACCGGGGAGCTGTTTTTT	CASSPYGGPNTGELFF
.	.	TRBV6-1	TRBJ1-1	TGTGCCAGCAGTGAAACTTCAGGGTCGGACACTGAAGCTTTCTTT	CASSETSGSDTEAFF
.	TRBD1	TRBV7-3	TRBJ2-2	TGTGCCAGCAGCCTACAGGGGTCGACCGGGGAGCTGTTTTTT	CASSLQGSTGELFF